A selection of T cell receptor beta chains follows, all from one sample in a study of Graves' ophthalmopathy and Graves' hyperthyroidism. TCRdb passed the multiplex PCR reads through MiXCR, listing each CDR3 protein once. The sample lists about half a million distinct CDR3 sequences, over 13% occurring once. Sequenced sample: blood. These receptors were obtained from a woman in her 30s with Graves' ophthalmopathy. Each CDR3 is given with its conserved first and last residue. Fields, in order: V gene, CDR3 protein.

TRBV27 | CASSLWGTRQGNQPQHF
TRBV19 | CATALTAYNSPLHF
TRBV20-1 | CSARDRGRPPYEQYF
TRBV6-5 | CASSSTDLAKNIQYF
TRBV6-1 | CASSIGTSVSSEQYF
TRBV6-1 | CASTRTSGRGETQYF
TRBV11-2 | CASSFTSGGGETQYF
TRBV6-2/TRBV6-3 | CASSFSDREDPGELFF
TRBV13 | CASSSLGTSGIGGELFF
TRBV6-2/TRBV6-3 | CASSEPRGNSPLHF
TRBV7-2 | CASSPSGANQPQHF
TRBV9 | CASSGRAGGPVRNIQYF
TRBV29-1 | CSAEGGHGYTF
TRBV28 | CASSQGDTEAFF
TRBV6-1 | CASSMTSGSTDTQYF
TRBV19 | CASNPDRGGNQPQHF
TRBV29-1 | CSGRQGAAEAFF
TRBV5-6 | CASSPRGLGETQYF
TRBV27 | CASSPRGSNQPQHF
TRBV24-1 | CATSERGRTGGGYTF
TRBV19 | CVSTEDRGLYTGELFF
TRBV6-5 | CASIDRSHQPQHF
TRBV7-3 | CASSLIGPPITAGYTF
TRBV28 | CASTMRETQYF
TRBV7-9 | CASSFRDRGTHEQYF
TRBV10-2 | CASTQGPNYGYTF
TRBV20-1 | CSAPMDRTYEQYF
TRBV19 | CASRGDRLYSNQPQHF
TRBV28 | CASSGITGVVSPLHF
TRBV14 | CAGSQWNRAPSGNTIYF
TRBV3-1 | CASSQGSSGGGIQETQYF